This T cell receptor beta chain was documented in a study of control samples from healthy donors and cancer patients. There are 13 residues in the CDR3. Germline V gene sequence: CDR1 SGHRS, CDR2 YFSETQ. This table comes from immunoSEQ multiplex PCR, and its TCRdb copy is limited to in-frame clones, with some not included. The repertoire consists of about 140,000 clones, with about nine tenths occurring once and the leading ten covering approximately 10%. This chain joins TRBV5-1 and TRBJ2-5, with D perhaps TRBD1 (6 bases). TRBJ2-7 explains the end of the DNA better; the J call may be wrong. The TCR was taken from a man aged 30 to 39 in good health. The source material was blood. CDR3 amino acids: CASSSGQPYEQYF. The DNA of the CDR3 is TGCGCCAGCAGCTCCGGACAGCCCTACGAGCAGTACTTC.